The source of this T cell receptor beta chain is a study of OX40 agonist ivuxolimab in advanced cancers. The germline V gene encodes CDR1 SGHRS and CDR2 YFSETQ. This CDR3 comprises 16 residues. V was clipped by 2 bases and J by 0 bases, with 13 bases between them. Sequencing used immunoSEQ multiplex PCR; TCRdb keeps in-frame clones, though not all of them. The sample carries 69,000 or so clones, less than 90% recorded once. In regard to this clone: Its antigen is as yet unknown.

Study outcomes and limitations: Normalized T-cell clonal expansion was also low in some nonresponders.

The specimen comprised CD4+ or CD8+ T cells sorted from blood, sampled in a trial of the OX40 agonist ivuxolimab. The chain recombines TRBV5-1 with TRBJ2-3; D gene ambiguous. This sequence was found in an adult with an advanced solid tumor such as melanoma, head and neck, liver or kidney cancer. CDR3 region: CASSLQGFPSTDTQYF. DNA of the CDR3: TGCGCCAGCAGCTTACAAGGGTTCCCTAGCACAGATACGCAGTATTTT.